The rows below give T cell receptor beta chains drawn from one sample of a study of OX40 agonist ivuxolimab in advanced cancers. The assay was immunoSEQ multiplex PCR, and TCRdb's table has in-frame clones only and misses some. The sample yields roughly 70,000 clones, about 83% seen once. The sequencing here drew on CD4+ or CD8+ T cells sorted from blood, taken in a trial of the OX40 agonist ivuxolimab. Source of these receptors: an adult with an advanced solid tumor such as melanoma, head and neck, liver or kidney cancer. CDR3s include the opening cysteine and the closing phenylalanine or tryptophan. The D gene is left open where the match is weak. Clone size, where shown, is once, few, many, or a class for clones that have expanded.

14	TRBJ2-1	NA	TRBV7-2	few	CASSLFAGIYEQFF	TGTGCCAGCAGCTTATTCGCAGGGATCTATGAGCAGTTCTTC
16	TRBJ1-1	NA	TRBV18	NA	CASSPREGPGGTEAFF	TGTGCCAGCTCACCACGGGAAGGGCCGGGAGGCACTGAAGCTTTCTTT
16	TRBJ1-2	TRBD1	TRBV6-5	NA	CASSYGTGQGDYGYTF	TGTGCCAGCAGTTACGGAACCGGACAGGGGGACTATGGCTACACCTTC
17	TRBJ2-2	NA	TRBV11-2	NA	CASSLVARVTYTGELFF	TGTGCCAGCAGCTTAGTCGCGCGGGTAACGTACACCGGGGAGCTGTTTTTT
14	TRBJ1-3	NA	TRBV6-6	NA	CASSYGQRGNTIYF	TGTGCCAGCAGTTACGGGCAGAGAGGAAACACCATATATTTT
11	TRBJ1-2	NA	TRBV25-1	NA	CASTSSRGYTF	TGTGCCAGCACCTCATCCCGGGGCTACACCTTC
13	TRBJ2-7	NA	TRBV7-8	medium-sized	CASSRGASNEQYF	TGTGCCAGCAGTCGGGGGGCCTCTAACGAGCAGTACTTC
14	TRBJ1-3	NA	TRBV7-2	NA	CASRVTGDQNTIYF	TGTGCCAGCAGGGTCACGGGGGATCAAAACACCATATATTTT
14	TRBJ1-4	TRBD1	TRBV6-1	NA	CASRPRTGGEKLFF	TGTGCCAGCAGGCCGAGGACAGGGGGAGAAAAACTGTTTTTT
13	TRBJ2-3	NA	TRBV7-3	NA	CASSLNYGDTQYF	TGTGCCAGCAGCTTAAACTATGGAGATACGCAGTATTTT
16	TRBJ1-3	NA	TRBV7-9	NA	CASSFGSQTSGNTIYF	TGTGCCAGCAGCTTTGGCAGCCAAACCTCTGGAAACACCATATATTTT
15	TRBJ2-2	NA	TRBV5-4	NA	CASSRSGANTGELFF	TGTGCCAGCAGCCGTTCGGGGGCGAACACCGGGGAGCTGTTTTTT
15	TRBJ1-1	NA	TRBV19	NA	CASSKWASMNTEAFF	TGTGCCAGTAGTAAGTGGGCCAGCATGAACACTGAAGCTTTCTTT
17	TRBJ2-3	TRBD1	TRBV5-4	NA	CASSPWDRATSTDTQYF	TGTGCCAGCAGCCCCTGGGACAGGGCCACAAGCACAGATACGCAGTATTTT
12	TRBJ1-2	TRBD1	TRBV6-5	NA	CASSYEGTDYTF	TGTGCCAGCAGTTACGAGGGGACAGACTACACCTTC
15	TRBJ1-5	NA	TRBV5-1	few	CASSRLGRGDEPQHF	TGCGCCAGCAGCCGCCTGGGCAGGGGAGATGAGCCCCAGCATTTT
13	TRBJ2-7	TRBD1	TRBV6-6	NA	CASSTGQGFEQYF	TGTGCCAGCAGTACGGGACAGGGCTTCGAGCAGTACTTC
15	TRBJ2-1	NA	TRBV7-9	NA	CASSAEILGINEQFF	TGTGCCAGCAGCGCAGAGATCCTGGGAATAAATGAGCAGTTCTTC
14	TRBJ1-2	TRBD1	TRBV4-1	NA	CASSQEDRVDGYTF	TGCGCCAGCAGCCAAGAGGACAGGGTGGATGGCTACACCTTC
13	TRBJ2-1	NA	TRBV6-6	NA	CASNLDTYNEQFF	TGTGCCAGCAACCTTGACACTTACAATGAGCAGTTCTTC
16	TRBJ1-1	NA	TRBV7-9	once	CASSLRSAPGGTEAFF	TGTGCCAGCAGCTTAAGGTCGGCCCCCGGGGGCACTGAAGCTTTCTTT
15	TRBJ2-7	TRBD2	TRBV6-1	NA	CASYQVGQRGNEQYF	TGTGCCAGCTACCAAGTCGGCCAGCGGGGTAACGAGCAGTACTTC
13	TRBJ1-2	NA	TRBV7-8	NA	CASSPGSHYGYTF	TGTGCCAGCAGTCCCGGATCCCACTATGGCTACACCTTC
13	TRBJ2-7	NA	TRBV7-2	few	CASSRSTPPEQYF	TGTGCCAGCAGCCGATCCACCCCGCCCGAGCAGTACTTC
14	TRBJ2-5	TRBD2	TRBV5-6	NA	CASSLYGGEETQYF	TGTGCCAGCAGCTTATACGGGGGGGAAGAGACCCAGTACTTC
15	TRBJ1-1	TRBD1	TRBV7-9	NA	CASSFLGQGSKEAFF	TGTGCCAGCAGCTTTTTGGGACAGGGGTCCAAAGAAGCTTTCTTT
14	TRBJ2-1	NA	TRBV19	NA	CASRSTGRENEQFF	TGTGCCAGTAGATCGACAGGGAGGGAGAATGAGCAGTTCTTC
17	TRBJ1-1	NA	TRBV7-2	NA	CASSLVPPRGVNTEAFF	TGTGCCAGCAGCTTAGTACCGCCCAGGGGTGTGAACACTGAAGCTTTCTTT
14	TRBJ2-5	TRBD1	TRBV7-2	NA	CASRRDRGSETQYF	TGTGCCAGCAGACGGGACAGGGGTTCGGAGACCCAGTACTTC
13	TRBJ1-5	TRBD1	TRBV29-1	NA	CSVRQGGNQPQHF	TGCAGCGTTCGACAGGGAGGAAATCAGCCCCAGCATTTT
15	TRBJ1-1	TRBD1	TRBV5-5	NA	CASSDSRTGNTEAFF	TGTGCCAGCAGCGATTCAAGGACAGGAAACACTGAAGCTTTCTTT
18	TRBJ2-2	NA	TRBV4-1	NA	CASSHNRGRGALTGELFF	TGCGCCAGCAGCCACAACAGGGGGCGGGGGGCCCTAACCGGGGAGCTGTTTTTT
15	TRBJ1-6	TRBD1	TRBV6-5	NA	CASSWGGTGPIKLHF	TGTGCCAGCAGTTGGGGGGGGACAGGGCCGATTAAGCTCCACTTT
14	TRBJ2-7	NA	TRBV28	NA	CASSSVVGTYEQYF	TGTGCCAGCAGTTCTGTGGTGGGGACCTACGAGCAGTACTTC
15	TRBJ2-2	TRBD2	TRBV7-2	NA	CASSQGLAGTGELFF	TGTGCCAGCAGCCAGGGACTAGCGGGGACCGGGGAGCTGTTTTTT
16	TRBJ2-3	TRBD1	TRBV4-3	few	CASSPEGQGLADTQYF	TGCGCCAGCAGCCCAGAGGGACAGGGATTGGCAGATACGCAGTATTTT
13	TRBJ2-2	NA	TRBV14	NA	CASSFALAGELFF	TGTGCCAGCAGCTTCGCCCTCGCCGGGGAGCTGTTTTTT
14	TRBJ2-5	TRBD2	TRBV5-1	NA	CASSFGGTQETQYF	TGCGCCAGCAGCTTCGGGGGGACGCAAGAGACCCAGTACTTC
15	TRBJ1-1	NA	TRBV6-5	NA	CASSYAITENTEAFF	TGTGCCAGCAGTTACGCAATAACAGAGAACACTGAAGCTTTCTTT
16	TRBJ2-7	TRBD1	TRBV7-2	NA	CASSLVRDRDYHEQYF	TGTGCCAGCAGCTTAGTGAGGGACAGGGATTACCACGAGCAGTACTTC
18	TRBJ1-2	TRBD1	TRBV7-2	NA	CASSLRPAFDRGIYGYTF	TGTGCCAGCAGCTTAAGGCCCGCCTTTGACAGGGGAATCTATGGCTACACCTTC
15	TRBJ2-7	NA	TRBV6-1	NA	CASSEGGVNPYEQYF	TGTGCCAGCAGTGAAGGAGGGGTGAACCCCTACGAGCAGTACTTC
13	TRBJ2-5	NA	TRBV6-1	NA	CASSSVLQETQYF	TGTGCCAGCAGTTCGGTCCTCCAAGAGACCCAGTACTTC
14	TRBJ1-1	TRBD1	TRBV19	NA	CASRGTQGVTEAFF	TGTGCCAGTAGAGGGACCCAGGGGGTAACTGAAGCTTTCTTT
14	TRBJ1-2	NA	TRBV6-1	NA	CASSEPEDPRGYTF	TGTGCCAGCAGTGAACCGGAGGACCCTAGAGGCTACACCTTC
15	TRBJ1-4	TRBD1	TRBV18	NA	CASSPTWTGNEKLFF	TGTGCCAGCTCACCGACCTGGACAGGGAACGAAAAACTGTTTTTT
13	TRBJ2-2	NA	TRBV19	NA	CASMGLLTGELFF	TGTGCCAGTATGGGACTTCTCACCGGGGAGCTGTTTTTT
15	TRBJ1-1	TRBD1	TRBV5-4	NA	CASSPPGTGSTEAFF	TGTGCCAGCAGCCCCCCCGGGACAGGGTCGACTGAAGCTTTCTTT
16	TRBJ1-2	NA	TRBV19	NA	CASKNSGLDFGYGYTF	TGTGCCAGTAAGAACTCCGGTTTGGACTTCGGATATGGCTACACCTTC
14	TRBJ2-5	NA	TRBV19	NA	CASTPKTGQETQYF	TGTGCCAGTACCCCTAAGACAGGACAAGAGACCCAGTACTTC
13	TRBJ1-1	NA	TRBV18	once	CASSPVVDTEAFF	TGTGCCAGCTCACCCGTAGTGGACACTGAAGCTTTCTTT
14	TRBJ1-3	NA	TRBV12-5	NA	CASGLESSGNTIYF	TGTGCTAGTGGTTTGGAGAGCTCTGGAAACACCATATATTTT
14	TRBJ1-2	NA	TRBV21-1	NA	CASSLSRIGYGYTF	TGTGCCAGCAGCCTCAGTAGAATTGGGTATGGCTACACCTTC
13	TRBJ2-7	TRBD1	TRBV5-1	NA	CASRRQGFDEQYF	TGCGCCAGCAGACGACAGGGCTTTGACGAGCAGTACTTC
13	TRBJ1-1	NA	TRBV7-8	NA	CASSLVRGSGAFF	TGTGCCAGCAGCTTAGTCCGAGGGTCTGGAGCTTTCTTT
13	TRBJ2-1	NA	TRBV11-3	once	CASSESSYNEQFF	TGTGCCAGCAGCGAGAGCTCCTACAATGAGCAGTTCTTC
14	TRBJ1-1	TRBD1	TRBV5-4	NA	CASSTYRGGTEAFF	TGTGCCAGCAGCACGTACAGGGGTGGCACTGAAGCTTTCTTT
13	TRBJ1-1	NA	TRBV11-2	few	CASSADRNTEAFF	TGTGCCAGCAGCGCCGACAGGAACACTGAAGCTTTCTTT